These 14 T cell receptor beta chains were sequenced from one sample in a study of blood T cell repertoires in COVID-19. Produced via immunoSEQ multiplex PCR; TCRdb's table is partial and in-frame only. Of around 170,000 clones in the sample, around 88% were seen once. Sequenced sample: PBMCs or T cells enriched from blood (not recorded which). All receptors derive from a woman younger than 45 who had recovered from COVID-19.

The V call is TRBV6-1, the J call TRBJ1-4; D is uncertain. The CDR3 runs 15 residues. Deletions cut 2 bases from V and 7 bases from J, with 14 bases between. Germline loops: CDR1 MNHNS, CDR2 SASEGT. The CDR3 DNA is TGTGCCAGCAGTGAATTAATAACGGGAGGTGAAAAACTGTTTTTT. Protein: CASSELITGGEKLFF.

The sample holds one count of this clone. This chain connects TRBV5-1 to TRBJ1-1, with 7 bases matching TRBD1. Germline-derived CDR1 and CDR2 are SGHRS and YFSETQ. V gave up 5 bases and J gave up 0 bases; unmatched junction bases: 1. The CDR3 contains 13 residues. CDR3 nucleotide sequence: TGCGCCAGCAGGGACAGGCTGAACACTGAAGCTTTCTTT. It translates to CASRDRLNTEAFF. The full variable domain, rest sourced from reference TRBV5-1 and TRBJ1-1, is KAGVTQTPRYLIKTRGQQVTLSCSPISGHRSVSWYQQTPGQGLQFLFEYFSETQRNKGNFPGRFSGRQFSNSRSEMNVSTLELGDSALYLCASRDRLNTEAFFGQGTRLTVV.

This chain uses TRBV29-1 with TRBJ1-4, with D possibly TRBD1 on 5 matching bases. Trimming cost V 4 bases and J 9 bases, with 9 bases left between them. The CDR3 is made up of 11 amino acids. Germline CDR1 and CDR2: SQVTM and ANQGSEA. This CDR3 is CSVGQGKKLFF. The CDR3 coding sequence is TGCAGCGTTGGGCAGGGAAAAAAACTGTTTTTT.

This chain joins TRBV28 and TRBJ2-3; 10 bases match TRBD2. The length of the CDR3 is 14 residues. Trimming removed 3 bases from V and 3 bases from J; junction bases left unmatched: 0. CDR1 MDHEN and CDR2 SYDVKM come from the germline V gene. The CDR3 DNA is TGTGCCAGCAGTTTTAGCGGGAGGACAGATACGCAGTATTTT. Protein sequence: CASSFSGRTDTQYF.

This chain connects TRBV4-2 to TRBJ1-5; 11 nucleotides match TRBD1. Trimming removed 0 bases from V and 7 bases from J; junction bases left unmatched: 8. Per the germline V gene, CDR1 is LGHNA and CDR2 is YNFKEQ. This CDR3 has 17 residues. The CDR3 protein is CASSQDGQGAGRQPQHF. CDR3 DNA sequence: TGTGCCAGCAGCCAAGACGGACAGGGGGCTGGGCGGCAGCCCCAGCATTTT.

This clone showed up just once. The chain is built from TRBV4-1 and TRBJ2-7; D possibly corresponds to TRBD1 (5 bases). There are 15 residues in the CDR3. Germline assignment: CDR1 MGHRA and CDR2 YSYEKL. V dropped 0 bases and J dropped 3 bases, with 12 bases sitting between them. The CDR3 is CASSQERTLGYEQYF. As DNA, the CDR3 is TGCGCCAGCAGCCAAGAAAGGACACTTGGCTACGAGCAGTACTTC.

The rearrangement links TRBV6-5 to TRBJ2-2; no clear D gene. V dropped 4 bases and J dropped 4 bases, with 13 bases sitting between them. The CDR3 length is 15 residues. From germline, CDR1 is MNHEY and CDR2 SVGAGI. The CDR3 sequence: CASSSGNRPTGELFF. The CDR3 region has the DNA TGTGCCAGCAGTTCGGGTAATCGGCCCACCGGGGAGCTGTTTTTT.

The chain uses TRBV5-1 and TRBJ2-7; 7 bases match TRBD1. Trimming at V came to 5 bases and at J to 5 bases, leaving 16 bases not matched to a gene. Per the germline V gene, CDR1 is SGHRS and CDR2 is YFSETQ. This CDR3 is built from 16 residues. The CDR3 DNA is TGCGCCAGCAGACCCGACAGGGAATGGCCTCTGGACGAGCAGTACTTC. It encodes CASRPDREWPLDEQYF.

The rearrangement joins TRBV4-1 to TRBJ1-2; 7 bases map to TRBD1. After removal of 0 bases from V and 4 bases from J, the junction contained 2 bases not matched to a gene. The CDR3 contains 14 residues. Germline lookup yields CDR1 MGHRA and CDR2 YSYEKL. CDR3 sequence: CASSQDGTVYGYTF. CDR3 nucleotide sequence: TGCGCCAGCAGCCAAGACGGGACAGTCTATGGCTACACCTTC.

This chain uses TRBV5-1 with TRBJ2-3; 9 bases map to TRBD1. Per germline, CDR1 SGHRS and CDR2 YFSETQ. The CDR3 length is 16 residues. V was clipped by 4 bases and J by 2 bases; unmatched bases: 8. CDR3 coding DNA: TGCGCCAGCAGCCCCGTAGACAGGGGGATCACAGATACGCAGTATTTT. This translates into CASSPVDRGITDTQYF.

This chain links TRBV3-1 (or the pseudogene TRBV3-2) with TRBJ2-7, with TRBD2 matching over 11 bases. V was clipped by 4 bases and J by 7 bases; unmatched bases: 9. CDR1 and CDR2 (germline): LGHDT, YNNKEL (reference sequence). This CDR3 is built from 15 residues. The DNA of the CDR3 is TGTGCCAGCAGCCTGGGGACTAGCGGCTACGGGGAGCAGTACTTC. As protein: CASSLGTSGYGEQYF.

This chain links TRBV28 with TRBJ2-1, with 9 bases that match TRBD1. Germline V gene data show CDR1 as MDHEN and CDR2 as SYDVKM. With 6 bases clipped from V and 4 bases from J, the junction kept 7 bases outside the gene matches. This CDR3 comprises 15 residues. The CDR3, as DNA: TGTGCCAGCAGCCCCGGGACAGGGTCTTACAATGAGCAGTTCTTC. This encodes CASSPGTGSYNEQFF.

The table lists this clone with a few counts. This rearrangement joins TRBV5-4 to TRBJ1-1; D is unclear. The V and J ends lost 4 bases and 0 bases respectively, with 10 bases between them. CDR1 is SGHNT and CDR2 is YYREEE in the germline V gene (reference sequence). This CDR3 has 14 residues. CDR3 region: CASSPGPMNTEAFF. In DNA, the CDR3 is TGTGCCAGCAGCCCCGGTCCCATGAACACTGAAGCTTTCTTT.

The chain combines TRBV27 with TRBJ1-1; weak D call: TRBD1 (5 bases). Per the germline V gene, CDR1 is MNHEY and CDR2 is SMNVEV (reference sequence). The CDR3 loop spans 15 amino acids. V was trimmed by 4 bases and J by 0 bases, leaving 12 bases between them. The CDR3 sequence: CASSSLQVMNTEAFF. CDR3 DNA: TGTGCCAGCAGTTCCCTACAGGTTATGAACACTGAAGCTTTCTTT.